This T cell receptor (beta chain) was found in a study of cytomegalovirus exposure and HLA in healthy donors. For the study at large: The Caucasian-associated ancestry cluster contained 81% of the 300 to 450 genotyped donors.

J lost 5 bases, V lost 2 bases, and 20 bases had no gene match. This CDR3 has 19 amino acids. The V gene's germline CDR1 is MGHRA and CDR2 YSYEKL. The PCR contained 60 Vbeta and 13 Jbeta primers. The data were produced by immunoSEQ multiplex PCR, yet TCRdb's version contains in-frame clones alone and is incomplete. Here the sample table reports around 100,000 clones. On this clone itself: Its antigen is not identified.

Study findings and constraints: Judged likely to be a sequencing artifact was a cluster of highly shared sequence variants. In a later analysis, compared with equally common non-associated chains, HLA-associated beta chains were more expanded.

Sequenced material: PBMCs. The chain is built from TRBV4-1 and TRBJ1-1; TRBD1 aligns across 7 bases. The TCR comes from a man aged 40-50 years in good health and CMV-seropositive. The CDR3 sequence: CASSQRPLGVGGGGTEAFF. CDR3 coding DNA: TGCGCCAGCAGCCAACGACCCCTGGGTGTAGGGGGCGGAGGGACTGAAGCTTTCTTT.